This is a list of T cell receptor beta chains from one sample in a study of cytomegalovirus exposure and HLA in healthy donors. Using immunoSEQ multiplex PCR, the repertoire was profiled, and TCRdb retains in-frame clones only, with some absent. Found here are roughly 260,000 clones, about 83% of them singletons; the top ten hold 2%. The sequenced sample was PBMCs. These receptors came from a woman aged 40 to 50 in good health and CMV-seropositive. CDR3s include the opening cysteine and the closing phenylalanine or tryptophan. The D gene is left open where the match is weak. The listing skips clone size in some rows; elsewhere it reads once, few, many or a size class.

J: TRBJ2-3
size: once
D: TRBD1
V: TRBV4-3
CDR3: CASSQDRTGISDTQYF
DNA: TGCGCCAGCAGCCAAGATCGGACAGGGATTTCGGATACGCAGTATTTT

J: TRBJ2-7
size: -
D: TRBD1
V: TRBV5-1
CDR3: CASSPQGGGVPQYF
DNA: TGCGCCAGCAGCCCACAGGGGGGCGGCGTACCGCAGTACTTC

J: TRBJ1-1
size: -
D: -
V: TRBV28
CDR3: CASRDGDMNTEAFF
DNA: TGTGCCAGCAGGGATGGTGACATGAACACTGAAGCTTTCTTT

J: TRBJ1-2
size: -
D: TRBD1
V: TRBV28
CDR3: CASSSDRVTSYGYTF
DNA: TGTGCCAGCAGTTCCGACAGGGTTACCTCTTATGGCTACACCTTC

J: TRBJ2-7
size: -
D: -
V: TRBV27
CDR3: CASSPYSYEQYF
DNA: TGTGCCAGCAGTCCTTACTCCTACGAGCAGTACTTC

J: TRBJ2-7
size: -
D: TRBD2
V: TRBV7-6
CDR3: CASSYGLDYEQYF
DNA: TGTGCCAGCAGCTACGGACTAGACTACGAGCAGTACTTC

J: TRBJ2-5
size: -
D: -
V: TRBV10-3
CDR3: CAISDSMGETQYF
DNA: TGTGCCATCAGTGACTCAATGGGCGAGACCCAGTACTTC

J: TRBJ2-7
size: -
D: TRBD1
V: TRBV5-1
CDR3: CASSKEDRAPEQYF
DNA: TGCGCCAGCAGCAAAGAGGACAGGGCGCCGGAGCAGTACTTC

J: TRBJ2-1
size: few
D: TRBD1
V: TRBV29-1
CDR3: CSVDTGDNEQFF
DNA: TGCAGCGTGGATACAGGGGACAATGAGCAGTTCTTC

J: TRBJ2-1
size: -
D: TRBD1
V: TRBV4-3
CDR3: CASSLEITGTGGHNEQFF
DNA: TGCGCCAGCAGCCTCGAAATTACCGGGACAGGGGGCCACAATGAGCAGTTCTTC

J: TRBJ1-5
size: -
D: TRBD1
V: TRBV6-5
CDR3: CASSPDRVQPQHF
DNA: TGTGCCAGCAGTCCTGACAGGGTTCAGCCCCAGCATTTT

J: TRBJ2-2
size: -
D: TRBD1
V: TRBV7-9
CDR3: CASSVRDRNTGELFF
DNA: TGTGCCAGCAGCGTACGGGACAGGAACACCGGGGAGCTGTTTTTT

J: TRBJ2-3
size: -
D: TRBD2
V: TRBV4-2
CDR3: CASSQDADSGITDTQYF
DNA: TGTGCCAGCAGCCAAGATGCGGATAGCGGGATCACAGATACGCAGTATTTT

J: TRBJ1-1
size: few
D: -
V: TRBV21-1
CDR3: CASSKSRIGTVTEAFF
DNA: TGTGCCAGCAGCAAATCAAGGATCGGGACAGTCACTGAAGCTTTCTTT

J: TRBJ1-1
size: few
D: TRBD1
V: TRBV6-5
CDR3: CASSYTYTGGKTEAFF
DNA: TGTGCCAGCAGTTACACCTACACAGGGGGGAAGACTGAAGCTTTCTTT

J: TRBJ1-2
size: -
D: TRBD1
V: TRBV28
CDR3: CASSPSDRGGRAYGYTF
DNA: TGTGCCAGCAGTCCCTCCGACAGGGGAGGAAGGGCCTATGGCTACACCTTC

J: TRBJ1-2
size: -
D: TRBD1
V: TRBV4-3
CDR3: CASSEAGTANYGYTF
DNA: TGCGCCAGCAGCGAAGCCGGGACAGCTAACTATGGCTACACCTTC

J: TRBJ2-3
size: -
D: TRBD1
V: TRBV28
CDR3: CASSLRTGLDTQYF
DNA: TGTGCCAGCAGTTTACGGACAGGACTAGATACGCAGTATTTT

J: TRBJ2-1
size: -
D: TRBD2
V: TRBV30
CDR3: CAWGTRGAEQFF
DNA: TGTGCCTGGGGGACTAGAGGCGCCGAGCAGTTCTTC

J: TRBJ2-2
size: -
D: -
V: TRBV5-4
CDR3: CASSPGGSNTGELFF
DNA: TGTGCCAGCAGCCCCGGGGGATCGAACACCGGGGAGCTGTTTTTT

J: TRBJ1-1
size: -
D: -
V: TRBV11-2
CDR3: CASSQTVNEAFF
DNA: TGTGCCAGCAGCCAGACAGTTAATGAAGCTTTCTTT

J: TRBJ1-1
size: -
D: TRBD1
V: TRBV5-1
CDR3: CASSSTGANTEAFF
DNA: TGCGCCAGCAGCTCTACAGGGGCGAACACTGAAGCTTTCTTT

J: TRBJ1-4
size: -
D: TRBD1
V: TRBV28
CDR3: CASSLWGTQGAGEKLFF
DNA: TGTGCCAGCAGTTTATGGGGGACACAGGGGGCAGGAGAAAAACTGTTTTTT

J: TRBJ2-3
size: -
D: -
V: TRBV4-3
CDR3: CASSQESSDTDTQYF
DNA: TGCGCCAGCAGCCAAGAATCGTCAGACACAGATACGCAGTATTTT

J: TRBJ2-6
size: -
D: TRBD1
V: TRBV6-1
CDR3: CASSQDRVGANVLTF
DNA: TGTGCCAGCAGTCAGGACAGGGTCGGGGCCAACGTCCTGACTTTC

J: TRBJ1-3
size: -
D: -
V: TRBV19
CDR3: CASSTRAGNTIYF
DNA: TGTGCCAGTAGTACCAGGGCTGGAAACACCATATATTTT

J: TRBJ2-1
size: -
D: TRBD2
V: TRBV7-9
CDR3: CASSTGTSGVGAQFF
DNA: TGTGCCAGCAGCACCGGGACTAGCGGGGTTGGGGCGCAGTTCTTC

J: TRBJ2-3
size: -
D: TRBD2
V: TRBV15
CDR3: CATSAVAGITDTQYF
DNA: TGTGCCACCAGTGCAGTAGCGGGAATCACAGATACGCAGTATTTT

J: TRBJ2-7
size: -
D: TRBD1
V: TRBV27
CDR3: CASSHSGQGSYEQYF
DNA: TGTGCCAGCAGTCACTCGGGACAGGGCTCCTACGAGCAGTACTTC

J: TRBJ1-5
size: -
D: -
V: TRBV4-3
CDR3: CASSPHVRANQPQHF
DNA: TGCGCCAGCAGCCCCCATGTCAGGGCCAATCAGCCCCAGCATTTT

J: TRBJ2-1
size: -
D: -
V: TRBV11-1
CDR3: CASSLVSGEQFF
DNA: TGTGCCAGCAGCTTAGTGTCCGGTGAGCAGTTCTTC

J: TRBJ2-7
size: -
D: TRBD1
V: TRBV29-1
CDR3: CSAGTGLYEQYF
DNA: TGCAGCGCCGGGACAGGACTATACGAGCAGTACTTC

J: TRBJ1-5
size: -
D: -
V: TRBV28
CDR3: CASSFATAGSQPQHF
DNA: TGTGCCAGCAGTTTCGCAACCGCAGGGTCACAGCCCCAGCATTTT

J: TRBJ1-2
size: -
D: TRBD1
V: TRBV19
CDR3: CASSIHHTSGTGESYGYTF
DNA: TGTGCCAGTAGTATTCACCATACCTCCGGGACAGGGGAAAGCTATGGCTACACCTTC

J: TRBJ1-1
size: once
D: -
V: TRBV28
CDR3: CASSLVMWQAFF
DNA: TGTGCCAGCAGTTTAGTTATGTGGCAAGCTTTCTTT

J: TRBJ2-7
size: -
D: TRBD1
V: TRBV7-2
CDR3: CASSPSRQGARYEQYF
DNA: TGTGCCAGCAGCCCCTCCCGACAGGGGGCAAGGTACGAGCAGTACTTC

J: TRBJ2-7
size: -
D: -
V: TRBV7-8
CDR3: CASSLQDSNYEQYF
DNA: TGTGCCAGCAGCTTGCAGGACAGCAACTACGAGCAGTACTTC

J: TRBJ2-7
size: -
D: TRBD1
V: TRBV28
CDR3: CASNEQGAQQYF
DNA: TGTGCCAGCAATGAGCAGGGGGCGCAGCAGTACTTC

J: TRBJ2-7
size: -
D: -
V: TRBV6-5
CDR3: CASSPMPGFEQYF
DNA: TGTGCCAGCAGCCCAATGCCGGGTTTCGAGCAGTACTTC

J: TRBJ2-2
size: -
D: -
V: TRBV9
CDR3: CASSGREYGSTGELFF
DNA: TGTGCCAGCAGCGGAAGGGAGTATGGAAGCACCGGGGAGCTGTTTTTT